These 21 T cell receptor beta chains originate from one sample sequenced in a study of T cells in Graves' hyperthyroidism and ophthalmopathy. Amplified regions were TCR beta CDR3 sequences from RNA transcripts. HTBI primers drove first-round RT-PCR of the TCR CDR3. TCRdb analysed the multiplex PCR reads with MiXCR anew, one entry per CDR3 protein. The sample shows 600,000 to 850,000 distinct CDR3 sequences, 18% of them seen only once. Sequencing was carried out using blood. The receptors were sampled from a woman between 50 and 59 years old with Graves' hyperthyroidism that later progressed to Graves' ophthalmopathy.

The chain links TRBV7-2 to TRBJ2-1; 7 nucleotides agree with TRBD1. Germline CDR1 is SGHTA and CDR2 is FQGNSA. V lost 4 bases to trimming and J lost 6 bases; unmatched junction nucleotides: 6. This CDR3 is built from 14 residues. The CDR3 here is CASSSRQGVNEQFF. The CDR3 DNA reads TGTGCCAGCAGCTCGCGACAGGGAGTCAATGAGCAGTTCTTC.

The table lists this clonotype with many counts. The chain employs TRBV11-1 and TRBJ2-3, with D possibly TRBD1 on 6 matching bases. V lost 3 bases and J lost 2, with 12 bases in between. Germline-derived CDR1 and CDR2 are SGHAT and FQDESV (reference sequence). CDR3 length equals 15 residues. CDR3 loop: CASSFPRGITDTQYF. CDR3 DNA: TGTGCCAGCAGCTTCCCCAGGGGAATCACAGATACGCAGTATTTT.

This chain joins TRBV30 and TRBJ2-5; TRBD1 matches at 8 bases. The germline gives CDR1 GTSNPN, CDR2 SVGIG (reference sequence). CDR3 length: 15 amino acids. The J segment lost 1 base and the V segment lost 2 bases, leaving 6 bases of the junction unmatched. The CDR3 region is CAWSRPGTGQETQYF. In nucleotides, the CDR3 is TGTGCCTGGAGTCGGCCCGGGACAGGCCAAGAGACCCAGTACTTC.

This clonotype was picked up many times. This sequence joins TRBV5-1 and TRBJ1-1; D is possibly TRBD1 (5 bases). Looked up from germline, CDR1 is SGHRS and CDR2 is YFSETQ. V gave up 4 bases and J gave up 1 base, with 14 bases separating them. This CDR3 comprises 15 residues. The CDR3 reads CASSGRVYGNTEAFF. The DNA of the CDR3 is TGCGCCAGCAGCGGCAGGGTTTATGGGAACACTGAAGCTTTCTTT.

CDR3 in DNA: TGTGCCAGCAGCTTAGCCCCATCCACAGGGGGCGGGCAGCCCCAGCATTTT. It yields the protein CASSLAPSTGGGQPQHF. The gene calls are TRBV7-8 and TRBJ1-5; 9 nucleotides line up with TRBD1. V was clipped by 0 bases and J by 7 bases; unmatched bases: 10. The CDR3 has 17 amino acids. From germline, CDR1 is SGHVS and CDR2 FQNEAQ.

This clonotype was recorded at least ten times. The genes are TRBV11-3 and TRBJ2-2; D call uncertain. This CDR3 contains 15 residues. Germline V gene lookup returns CDR1 SGHNT and CDR2 YENEEA. The V gene lost 0 bases and the J gene lost 1 base, with 6 bases spanning the gap. CDR3 protein: CASSLDSGNTGELFF. In DNA form, the CDR3 reads TGTGCCAGCAGCTTAGACTCAGGGAACACCGGGGAGCTGTTTTTT.

This chain links TRBV7-9 with TRBJ1-2; possible D gene TRBD1, 5 bases. The CDR3 spans 18 residues. V was cut by 1 base and J by 7 bases, with 25 bases left in between. Germline V gene lookup returns CDR1 SEHNR and CDR2 FQNEAQ (reference sequence). In DNA form, the CDR3 reads TGTGCCAGCAGCTTAGTGGGGACCGGTTCCTTCGGGAGCGTTGGCTACACCTTC. Translated, it gives CASSLVGTGSFGSVGYTF. Variable domain in full (rest from reference TRBV7-9 and TRBJ1-2): DTGVSQNPRHKITKRGQNVTFRCDPISEHNRLYWYRQTLGQGPEFLTYFQNEAQLEKSRLLSDRFSAERPKGSFSTLEIQRTEQGDSAMYLCASSLVGTGSFGSVGYTFGSGTRLTVV.

This clonotype was recorded many times. The chain recombines TRBV11-2 with TRBJ2-1; 10 nucleotides agree with TRBD2. This CDR3 comprises 18 residues. The V gene end was trimmed by 5 bases and the J gene end by 8 bases; junction bases not matched to a gene: 18. Germline lookup yields CDR1 SGHAT and CDR2 FQNNGV. The CDR3 DNA follows: TGTGCCAGCAGCAAAGGGGGGCTAGCGGGGGAGTACAATGATGAGCAGTTCTTC. Amino acid sequence: CASSKGGLAGEYNDEQFF. Supplemented by reference TRBV11-2 and TRBJ2-1, the full variable domain reads EAGVAQSPRYKIIEKRQSVAFWCNPISGHATLYWYQQILGQGPKLLIQFQNNGVVDDSQLPKDRFSAERLKGVDSTLKIQPAKLEDSAVYLCASSKGGLAGEYNDEQFFGPGTRLTVL.

Ten or more counts support this clonotype. The chain is built from TRBV27 and TRBJ1-1; D is unresolved. CDR3 length equals 14 residues. The V end was cut by 3 bases, the J end by 6 bases, with 14 bases between. CDR1 MNHEY and CDR2 SMNVEV come from the germline V gene (reference sequence). The CDR3 bases are TGTGCCAGCAGTTTTTATAGAGGTAGCGCTGAAGCTTTCTTT. Translating it yields CASSFYRGSAEAFF.

The genes are TRBV2 and TRBJ2-2; TRBD1 matches at 8 bases. Losses at the gene ends were 3 bases for V and 6 bases for J; bases not matched to a gene: 3. CDR3 size: 14 residues. The germline V gene has CDR1 SNHLY and CDR2 FYNNEI. This CDR3 is CASSDLTGAGELFF. As DNA, the CDR3 is TGTGCCAGCAGTGATTTGACAGGGGCCGGGGAGCTGTTTTTT.

This clonotype was observed a handful of times. The V call is TRBV20-1, the J call TRBJ2-3; tentatively, D is TRBD2 (7 bases). This CDR3 spans 14 amino acids. V lost 6 bases to trimming and J lost 3 bases, with 16 bases between them. The V gene's germline CDR1 is DFQATT and CDR2 SNEGSKA (reference sequence). The CDR3 is CSAGGRSGTDTQYF. CDR3 sequence (DNA): TGCAGTGCGGGGGGGCGGAGCGGGACAGATACGCAGTATTTT.

The chain recombines TRBV19 with TRBJ1-1, with 7 bases aligning to TRBD1. Germline CDR1 is LNHDA and CDR2 is SQIVND (reference sequence). V shed 2 bases and J 1 base; nucleotides not matched to a gene: 4. The CDR3 length is 15 residues. The CDR3 coding sequence is TGTGCCAGTAGTATACAGGGACAGTGGAACACTGAAGCTTTCTTT. It specifies CASSIQGQWNTEAFF.

In regard to this clonotype: Germline and junction disagree at one end, which may indicate a read error. The gene calls are TRBV7-2 and TRBJ1-1, with TRBD1 identical over 8 bases. The CDR3 is 12 residues long. Germline V gene sequence: CDR1 SGHTA, CDR2 FQGNSA. CDR3 coding DNA: TGCGCCAGCAGCTCCGGCAGGGGGCCAGCTTTCTTT. The encoded protein is CASSSGRGPAFF.

The chain is built from TRBV12-3 or TRBV12-4 and TRBJ1-1; 8 bases are a match to TRBD1. J gave up 3 bases and V 1 base, and 7 bases lay outside the gene matches. This CDR3 is 16 amino acids long. CDR3 in amino acids: CASSLGPGGWDTEAFF. CDR3 sequence (DNA): TGTGCCAGCAGTTTAGGGCCAGGGGGCTGGGACACTGAAGCTTTCTTT.

The count of this clonotype is one. CDR3 amino acids: CASSAMTGGNEQFF. CDR3 DNA: TGTGCCAGCAGCGCGATGACAGGTGGGAATGAGCAGTTCTTC. The chain uses TRBV9 and TRBJ2-1; D is perhaps TRBD1 (6 bases). CDR3 size: 14 residues. From germline, CDR1 is SGDLS and CDR2 YYNGEE. V lost 3 bases, J lost 7 bases, and 14 bases lay in between.

CDR3 sequence (DNA): TGTGCTAGTGTTTTCCCTCAAACAGGGTTACTTGGCTACACCTTC. It translates to CASVFPQTGLLGYTF. The chain employs TRBV12-5 and TRBJ1-2; D might be TRBD1 (6 bases). Germline V lookup: CDR1 LGHNT, CDR2 FRNRAP. V dropped 7 bases and J dropped 7 bases, with 22 bases sitting between them. CDR3 length: 15 residues.

This clonotype has just a few counts. J is TRBJ1-2 and V is TRBV20-1; D unclear. V lost 8 bases, J lost 4 bases, and 8 bases lay in between. The CDR3 runs 10 residues. Germline V gene sequence: CDR1 DFQATT, CDR2 SNEGSKA (reference sequence). CDR3 in amino acids: CSPDRYGYTF. DNA of the CDR3: TGCAGTCCCGACCGCTATGGCTACACCTTC.

This clonotype showed up just once. The missing conserved phenylalanine or tryptophan at the end of this CDR3 makes a read error likely. The chain has TRBV3-1 and TRBJ2-3; 12 bases line up with TRBD2. Germline lookup yields CDR1 LGHDT and CDR2 YNNKEL (reference sequence). V was clipped by 2 bases and J by 1 base; unmatched bases: 10. The CDR3 contains 19 residues. The CDR3 DNA follows: TGTGCCAGCAGCCAATCCATACTAGCGGGGGGAATGGGCACAGATACGCAGTATCTT. Translation: CASSQSILAGGMGTDTQYL.

There are a few counts of this clonotype. The chain has TRBV19 and TRBJ1-1; the D is unclear. The length of the CDR3 is 14 residues. V lost 8 bases, J lost 4 bases, and 17 bases lay in between. Germline V lookup: CDR1 LNHDA, CDR2 SQIVND (reference sequence). The CDR3: CASQLIGGSTEAFF. The CDR3 nucleotides are TGTGCCAGTCAATTGATAGGCGGGAGCACTGAAGCTTTCTTT.

In its sample, this clonotype was seen many times. The chain couples TRBV6-2 or TRBV6-3 to TRBJ1-2, with TRBD1 as a possible D gene (5 bases). Trimming stripped 2 bases from V and 5 bases from J, with 12 bases between. The germline CDR1 and CDR2 sequences are MNHEY and SVGEGT. The CDR3 contains 14 residues. The CDR3 is CASSYRGQNYGYTF. DNA for the CDR3: TGTGCCAGCAGTTACCGCGGACAAAATTATGGCTACACCTTC.

This clonotype appeared a few times. The chain uses TRBV6-1 and TRBJ1-1; 7 bases line up with TRBD1. Trimming removed 7 bases from V and 1 base from J; junction bases left unmatched: 9. Germline lookup yields CDR1 MNHNS and CDR2 SASEGT. The CDR3 consists of 15 residues. The CDR3 DNA follows: TGTGCCAGCATCCAAGGGGGCAGAGGGAACACTGAAGCTTTCTTT. Amino acid sequence: CASIQGGRGNTEAFF.